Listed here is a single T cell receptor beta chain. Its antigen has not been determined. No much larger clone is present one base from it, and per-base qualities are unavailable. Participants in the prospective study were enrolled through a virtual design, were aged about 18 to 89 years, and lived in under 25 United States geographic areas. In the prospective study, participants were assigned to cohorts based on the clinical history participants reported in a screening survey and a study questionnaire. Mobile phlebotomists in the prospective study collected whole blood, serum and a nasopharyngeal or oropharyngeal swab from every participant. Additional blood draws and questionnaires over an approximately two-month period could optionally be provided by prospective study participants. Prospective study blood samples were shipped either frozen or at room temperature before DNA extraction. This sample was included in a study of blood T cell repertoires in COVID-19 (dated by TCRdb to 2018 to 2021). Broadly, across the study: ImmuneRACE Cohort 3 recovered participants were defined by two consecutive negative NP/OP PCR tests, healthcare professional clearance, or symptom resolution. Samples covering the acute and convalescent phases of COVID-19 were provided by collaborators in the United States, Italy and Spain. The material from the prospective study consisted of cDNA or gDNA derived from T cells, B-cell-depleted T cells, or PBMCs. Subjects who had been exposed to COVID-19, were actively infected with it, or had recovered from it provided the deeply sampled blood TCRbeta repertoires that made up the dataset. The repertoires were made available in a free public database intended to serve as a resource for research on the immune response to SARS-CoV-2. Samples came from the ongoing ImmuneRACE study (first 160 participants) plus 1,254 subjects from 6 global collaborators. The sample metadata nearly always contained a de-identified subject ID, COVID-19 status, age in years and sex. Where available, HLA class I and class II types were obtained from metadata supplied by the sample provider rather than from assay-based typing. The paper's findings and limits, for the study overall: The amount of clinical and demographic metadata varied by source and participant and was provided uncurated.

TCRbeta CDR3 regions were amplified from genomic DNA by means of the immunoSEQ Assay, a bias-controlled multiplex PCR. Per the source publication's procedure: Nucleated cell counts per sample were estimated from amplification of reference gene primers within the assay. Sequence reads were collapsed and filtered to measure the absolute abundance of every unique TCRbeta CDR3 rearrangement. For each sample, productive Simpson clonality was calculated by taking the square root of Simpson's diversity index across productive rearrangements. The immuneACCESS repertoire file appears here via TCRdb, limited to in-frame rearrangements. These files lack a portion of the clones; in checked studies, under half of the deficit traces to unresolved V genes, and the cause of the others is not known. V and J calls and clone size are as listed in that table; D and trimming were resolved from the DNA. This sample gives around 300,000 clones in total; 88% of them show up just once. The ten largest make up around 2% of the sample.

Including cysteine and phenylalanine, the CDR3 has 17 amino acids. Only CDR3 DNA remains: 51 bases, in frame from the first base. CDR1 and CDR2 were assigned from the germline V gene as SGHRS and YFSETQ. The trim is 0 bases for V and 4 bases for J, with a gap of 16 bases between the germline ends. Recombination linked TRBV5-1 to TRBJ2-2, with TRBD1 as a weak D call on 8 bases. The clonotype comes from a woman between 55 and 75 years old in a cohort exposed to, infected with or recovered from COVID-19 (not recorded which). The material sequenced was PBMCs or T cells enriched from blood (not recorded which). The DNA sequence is TGCGCCAGCAGCTTGGTCCCACAGGGGGGGAGCACCGGGGAGCTGTTTTTT. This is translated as CASSLVPQGGSTGELFF.